The 17 T cell receptor beta chains below all came from one sample that was sequenced in a study of T cell responses to AZD1222 COVID-19 vaccine. Using immunoSEQ multiplex PCR, the repertoire was profiled, and TCRdb retains in-frame clones only, with some absent. The sample has some 160,000 clones, just under 95% seen once; the top ten hold around 0.96%. The input for sequencing was peripheral blood, taken on day 0 of AZD1222 vaccination. These receptors were taken from an adult in good health.

This clone was counted once. This chain connects TRBV9 to TRBJ2-7; the match to TRBD1 covers 9 bases. This CDR3 has 16 residues. Germline V gene lookup returns CDR1 SGDLS and CDR2 YYNGEE. The junction had 8 bases not matched to a gene; V was cut back by 3 bases and J by 1 base. CDR3 in amino acids: CASSGPEGTGSYEQYF. The DNA of the CDR3 is TGTGCCAGCAGCGGGCCGGAGGGGACAGGGTCCTACGAGCAGTACTTC. The variable domain in full, completed from reference TRBV9 and TRBJ2-7, reads DSGVTQTPKHLITATGQRVTLRCSPRSGDLSVYWYQQSLDQGLQFLIQYYNGEERAKGNILERFSAQQFPDLHSELNLSSLELGDSALYFCASSGPEGTGSYEQYFGPGTRLTVT.

CDR3 DNA sequence: TGTGCCAGCAGCCCGACAGGGAGAATTTTCACTGAAGCTTTCTTT. It yields the protein CASSPTGRIFTEAFF. The chain joins TRBV7-6 to TRBJ1-1; 7 nucleotides align to TRBD1. The ends lost 5 bases at V and 4 bases at J; junction bases unmatched: 10. CDR1 is SGHVS, CDR2 FNYEAQ, per germline. The CDR3 sequence is 15 residues long.

This clone was recorded once. The V and J genes are TRBV19 and TRBJ1-5; D is undetermined. Germline V gene lookup returns CDR1 LNHDA and CDR2 SQIVND (reference sequence). The length of the CDR3 is 14 residues. Deletions cut 5 bases from V and 6 bases from J, with 14 bases between. The chain's CDR3 is CASSFFGVGQPQHF. Here the CDR3 DNA reads TGTGCCAGTAGTTTTTTCGGGGTAGGTCAGCCCCAGCATTTT.

The chain carries TRBV19 and TRBJ1-1, with unresolved D. Germline V gene lookup returns CDR1 LNHDA and CDR2 SQIVND (reference sequence). The germline V and J ends were trimmed by 3 bases and 4 bases, with 9 bases remaining between them. The CDR3 consists of 13 residues. This chain's CDR3 is CASSIEGSTEAFF. The CDR3 DNA sequence: TGTGCCAGTAGTATCGAAGGGTCCACTGAAGCTTTCTTT.

The chain employs TRBV6-2 or TRBV6-3 and TRBJ1-1; D unclear. The CDR3 loop spans 14 amino acids. Trimming left V 2 bases short and J 0 bases short, with 7 bases between. Germline loops: CDR1 MNHEY, CDR2 SVGEGT. CDR3 protein: CASSYGNLNTEAFF. CDR3 DNA sequence: TGTGCCAGCAGTTACGGGAACCTGAACACTGAAGCTTTCTTT.

The chain joins TRBV12-3 or TRBV12-4 to TRBJ1-5; no firm D call. The CDR3 is made up of 13 amino acids. The germline V and J ends were trimmed by 2 bases and 7 bases, with 9 bases remaining between them. The DNA for the CDR3 is TGTGCCAGCAGTTTAAATGAGCGGCAGCCCCAGCATTTT. Protein sequence: CASSLNERQPQHF.

The gene calls are TRBV10-3 and TRBJ1-4, with D possibly matching TRBD1 (5 bases). Germline CDR1 reads ENHRY; CDR2 reads SYGVKD. CDR3 length equals 13 residues. V lost 8 bases and J lost 4, with 11 bases in between. CDR3 DNA sequence: TGTGCCATCGGGGGGGACTTTAATGAAAAACTGTTTTTT. Amino acids: CAIGGDFNEKLFF.

Only a few counts were recorded for this clone. The chain recombines TRBV5-4 with TRBJ2-7, with TRBD1 matching over 8 bases. The J segment lost 3 bases and the V segment lost 4 bases, leaving 3 bases of the junction unmatched. CDR1 is SGHNT and CDR2 is YYREEE in the germline V gene (reference sequence). This CDR3 is built from 13 residues. CDR3 sequence (DNA): TGTGCCAGCAGCAACGGACAGGGCTACGAGCAGTACTTC. Its protein is CASSNGQGYEQYF. The full variable domain, in which reference TRBV5-4 and TRBJ2-7 provide the parts outside the CDR3, is ETGVTQSPTHLIKTRGQQVTLRCSSQSGHNTVSWYQQALGQGPQFIFQYYREEENGRGNFPPRFSGLQFPNYSSELNVNALELDDSALYLCASSNGQGYEQYFGPGTRLTVT.

V and J are TRBV5-6 and TRBJ1-1, with 12 bases identical to TRBD1. This CDR3 contains 16 residues. V was clipped by 2 bases and J by 5 bases; unmatched bases: 7. In germline, CDR1 is SGHDT, CDR2 YYEEEE. The CDR3 sequence: CASSFVAGQGATEAFF. In DNA form, the CDR3 reads TGTGCCAGCAGCTTCGTCGCGGGACAGGGGGCGACTGAAGCTTTCTTT.

The gene calls are TRBV11-2 and TRBJ1-2, with a weak D call TRBD1 (6 bases). The CDR3 length is 15 residues. V was clipped by 2 bases and J by 0 bases, with 10 bases between them. The V gene's germline CDR1 is SGHAT and CDR2 FQNNGV. The CDR3 coding sequence is TGTGCCAGCAGCTTATCGGACAGTACTAACTATGGCTACACCTTC. It specifies CASSLSDSTNYGYTF.

The chain combines TRBV4-1 with TRBJ2-7; 8 bases match TRBD1. The germline V gene has CDR1 MGHRA and CDR2 YSYEKL. The CDR3 runs 13 residues. The trim removed 5 bases at V and 3 bases at J, leaving 3 bases unmatched. CDR3: CASSYDRGYEQYF. CDR3 DNA sequence: TGCGCCAGCAGCTACGACAGGGGCTACGAGCAGTACTTC.

This chain uses TRBV7-2 with TRBJ1-2; D not resolved. This CDR3 spans 13 amino acids. Per the germline V gene, CDR1 is SGHTA and CDR2 is FQGNSA. Trimming left V 5 bases short and J 1 base short, with 8 bases between. The CDR3 here is CASSEYFNYGYTF. The CDR3 DNA reads as TGTGCCAGCAGCGAGTATTTTAACTATGGCTACACCTTC.

The chain carries TRBV5-1 and TRBJ2-1; D is unclear. Germline CDR1 reads SGHRS; CDR2 reads YFSETQ. The CDR3 contains 15 residues. V was clipped by 0 bases and J by 8 bases, with 15 bases between them. The CDR3 region is CASSLGGVMSYEQFF. The CDR3 coding sequence is TGCGCCAGCAGCTTGGGTGGGGTAATGAGCTATGAGCAGTTCTTC.

The chain combines TRBV11-2 with TRBJ1-1; a possible D gene is TRBD1 (6 bases). The CDR3 runs to 12 residues. Trimming took 3 bases from V and 7 from J, leaving 9 bases between them. CDR1 is SGHAT, CDR2 FQNNGV, per germline. The CDR3 reads CASSLTGREAFF. DNA of the CDR3: TGTGCCAGCAGCTTGACAGGTCGTGAAGCTTTCTTT.

This chain joins TRBV18 and TRBJ1-1, with 7 bases identical to TRBD1. Looked up from germline, CDR1 is KGHSH and CDR2 is LQKENI. The CDR3 runs 14 residues. The V and J ends lost 5 bases and 2 bases, in that order; junction bases with no gene match: 5. The CDR3 sequence is CASSTGVLNTEAFF. The CDR3 nucleotides are TGTGCCAGCTCAACAGGGGTGTTAAACACTGAAGCTTTCTTT.

The chain carries TRBV4-1 and TRBJ1-6; TRBD1 might be the D (6 bases). The CDR3 has 22 amino acids. The ends were cut back, 0 bases at V and 0 bases at J, with 24 bases in the middle. Germline CDR1 reads MGHRA; CDR2 reads YSYEKL. CDR3 region: CASSQDWGAGPFLSSYNSPLHF. The DNA for the CDR3 is TGCGCCAGCAGCCAAGATTGGGGGGCAGGTCCCTTTCTCTCCTCCTATAATTCACCCCTCCACTTT.

This rearrangement joins TRBV18 to TRBJ1-2; 11 bases fit TRBD1. This CDR3 comprises 17 residues. The trim removed 3 bases at V and 3 bases at J, leaving 9 bases unmatched. Germline V gene sequence: CDR1 KGHSH, CDR2 LQKENI. The CDR3 DNA follows: TGTGCCAGCTCACCTGGACAGGGGGCTTCACGACACTATGGCTACACCTTC. Residues: CASSPGQGASRHYGYTF.